What follows are 21 T cell receptor beta chains derived from one specimen sequenced in a study of T cell repertoires in aging, cancer and after chemotherapy. Multiplex touch-down PCR with TRB-A/B primers amplified rearranged V-D-J TRB sequences. TCRdb reanalysed the multiplex PCR reads using MiXCR and keeps one entry per CDR3 protein. The repertoire includes approximately 3,000 distinct CDR3 sequences, over 20% of them detected once, and 5% to 6.5% sits in the top ten. TCR beta rearrangements were amplified from peripheral blood genomic DNA. Sample: blood. The receptors derive from a human donor with a solid tumor.

V is TRBV11-2 and J is TRBJ1-1; 7 nucleotides match TRBD1. V was clipped by 1 base and J by 6 bases; unmatched bases: 5. Germline V gives CDR1 SGHAT, CDR2 FQNNGV. This CDR3 is built from 14 residues. CDR3 protein: CASSLGWGTAEAFF. The CDR3 nucleotides read TGTGCCAGCAGCTTAGGGTGGGGGACAGCTGAAGCTTTCTTT.

Sample share makes this clonotype medium-sized (0.01 to 0.1%). V and J are TRBV12-3 or TRBV12-4 and TRBJ2-2; a weak D match, TRBD2 (7 bases). V lost 7 bases, J lost 11 bases, and 20 bases lay in between. This CDR3 comprises 14 residues. The CDR3 DNA follows: TGTGCCAGCACACCCCTGGGAGGGGGAAAAGAGCTGTTTTTT. Translation: CASTPLGGGKELFF.

This clonotype was counted between two and nine times. V is TRBV4-3 and J is TRBJ1-4; D gene unclear. The CDR3 is 15 residues long. The germline V gene encodes CDR1 LGHNA and CDR2 YSLEER. Trimming took 0 bases from V and 2 from J, leaving 7 bases between them. The CDR3 loop is CASSQDGRTNEKLFF. DNA of the CDR3: TGCGCCAGCAGCCAAGATGGTCGGACTAATGAAAAACTGTTTTTT.

This chain connects TRBV7-9 to TRBJ1-3; the D gene is possibly TRBD1 (5 bases). V lost 4 bases and J 0 bases, leaving 13 bases between the germline ends. CDR1 is SEHNR and CDR2 is FQNEAQ in the germline V gene (reference sequence). This CDR3 contains 16 residues. The CDR3 nucleotides are TGTGCCAGCAGCTGGGACTCCACCAACTCTGGAAACACCATATATTTT. It is translated as CASSWDSTNSGNTIYF.

This clonotype counts as medium-sized. This chain links TRBV6-5 with TRBJ1-1; D might be TRBD1 (5 bases). The CDR3 is 13 amino acids. V lost 5 bases, J lost 1 base, and 8 bases lay in between. Germline CDR1 and CDR2: MNHEY and SVGAGI. The CDR3 region is CASSPQGNTEAFF. The DNA of the CDR3 is TGTGCCAGCAGTCCTCAGGGGAACACTGAAGCTTTCTTT.

The V gene is TRBV19, the J gene TRBJ2-1, with 11 bases aligning to TRBD2. Germline V gives CDR1 LNHDA, CDR2 SQIVND (reference sequence). This CDR3 contains 15 residues. With V trimmed by 7 bases and J by 5 bases, 7 bases remained unmatched. CDR3: CASTISGGGHNEQFF. CDR3 coding DNA: TGTGCCAGTACCATTAGCGGGGGGGGCCACAATGAGCAGTTCTTC.

The rearrangement joins TRBV12-3 or TRBV12-4 to TRBJ2-1; D possibly corresponds to TRBD2 (7 bases). The germline V and J ends were trimmed by 6 bases and 9 bases, with 15 bases remaining between them. The CDR3 extends over 13 amino acids. Written as DNA, the CDR3 is TGTGCCAGCAGGGGGGGGCCCGGGGGTGAGCAGTTCTTC. It yields the protein CASRGGPGGEQFF.

By share, this clonotype counts as large. The chain joins TRBV15 to TRBJ2-7, with 7 positions matching TRBD2. Germline-derived CDR1 and CDR2 are LNHNV and YYDKDF (reference sequence). The J segment lost 2 bases and the V segment lost 2 bases, leaving 18 bases of the junction unmatched. There are 19 residues in the CDR3. CDR3 region: CATSRFAPSLLATTYEQYF. CDR3 DNA sequence: TGTGCCACCAGCAGATTCGCTCCCTCCCTACTAGCGACCACCTACGAGCAGTACTTC.

In the case of this clonotype: This clone may be a read error of a much larger clone one base away. The V and J genes are TRBV12-3 or TRBV12-4 and TRBJ1-4, with D possibly matching TRBD1 (6 bases). Trimming removed 6 bases from V and 10 bases from J, with 18 bases in between. The CDR3 length is 14 residues. As DNA, the CDR3 is TGTGCCAGCAGAATAGATGGAGAGGGGGGAAAACTGTTTTTT. Translating gives CASRIDGEGGKLFF.

The J gene is TRBJ2-7, the V gene TRBV2, with TRBD2 identical over 11 bases. The germline CDR1 and CDR2 sequences are SNHLY and FYNNEI. The V gene end was trimmed by 4 bases and the J gene end by 4 bases; junction bases not matched to a gene: 3. The CDR3 sequence is 14 residues long. Here the CDR3 reads CASSGLAGGYEQYF. CDR3 in DNA: TGTGCCAGCAGTGGGCTAGCGGGGGGATACGAGCAGTACTTC.

Sample share makes this clonotype medium-sized. The chain uses TRBV6-2 or TRBV6-3 and TRBJ2-3, with D possibly TRBD2 on 5 matching bases. Germline loops: CDR1 MNHEY, CDR2 SVGEGT. This CDR3 has 12 amino acids. Trimming left V 1 base short and J 6 bases short, with 5 bases between. CDR3 residues: CASSYCGDTQYF. CDR3 sequence (DNA): TGTGCCAGCAGTTACTGCGGGGATACGCAGTATTTT.

This clonotype is large (0.1 to 1%). This chain links TRBV6-5 with TRBJ1-6, with no clear D. The V and J ends lost 11 bases and 7 bases respectively, with 15 bases between them. CDR1 and CDR2 from the germline V gene are MNHEY and SVGAGI. This CDR3 has 13 amino acids. The CDR3 loop reads CAFWAGPNSPLHF. CDR3 nucleotides: TGTGCCTTTTGGGCAGGCCCGAATTCACCCCTCCACTTT.

V and J are TRBV14 and TRBJ2-1, with 12 bases fitting TRBD2. The germline CDR1 and CDR2 sequences are SGHDN and FVKESK. The CDR3 is 17 residues long. V shed 4 bases, J shed 4 bases, and the junction held 8 bases outside the gene matches. The CDR3 bases are TGTGCCAGCAGCCTCGGGACTAGCGGGTTTCTGTACAATGAGCAGTTCTTC. This sequence encodes CASSLGTSGFLYNEQFF.

The V gene is TRBV19, the J gene TRBJ2-3; D may be TRBD1 or TRBD2 (5 bases each). Germline CDR1 and CDR2: LNHDA and SQIVND (reference sequence). The V end was cut by 6 bases, the J end by 3 bases, with 10 bases between. The CDR3 totals 13 residues. CDR3 bases: TGTGCCAGTAGGAGGGGAAGGACAGATACGCAGTATTTT. Translation: CASRRGRTDTQYF.

This clonotype was seen more than once but under ten times. The chain couples TRBV6-2 or TRBV6-3 to TRBJ2-7; D uncertain. The germline V and J ends were trimmed by 4 bases and 1 base, with 11 bases remaining between them. This CDR3 has 14 amino acids. Looked up from germline, CDR1 is MNHEY and CDR2 is SVGEGT. CDR3 nucleotides: TGTGCCAGCAGTTTTGAGGCCGGATCCTACGAGCAGTACTTC. Translating it yields CASSFEAGSYEQYF.

By share of the sample, this clonotype is medium-sized. V gene TRBV15 combines with J gene TRBJ1-2, with a tentative D call TRBD1 (5 bases). The V gene's germline CDR1 is LNHNV and CDR2 YYDKDF (reference sequence). The V gene lost 0 bases and the J gene lost 5 bases, with 10 bases spanning the gap. This CDR3 is built from 14 residues. The CDR3, as DNA: TGTGCCACCAGCAGAGACCTTGGGGCGTATGGCTACACCTTC. Translating gives CATSRDLGAYGYTF.

This clonotype is categorized as medium-sized. The chain recombines TRBV6-1 with TRBJ2-5, with TRBD2 matching 10 bases. V dropped 6 bases and J dropped 5; count of bases not matched to a gene: 18. In germline, CDR1 is MNHNS, CDR2 SASEGT. The length of the CDR3 is 18 residues. The CDR3 DNA is TGTGCCAGCAGCACAAGAACCTTAGCGGGGGGTGGGGTGGAGACCCAGTACTTC. It is translated as CASSTRTLAGGGVETQYF.

The chain carries TRBV6-5 and TRBJ1-2, with 11 bases identical to TRBD1. The CDR3 spans 16 residues. J lost 7 bases, V lost 2 bases, and 9 bases had no gene match. Per germline, CDR1 MNHEY and CDR2 SVGAGI. The CDR3 DNA sequence: TGTGCCAGCAGTTACGCAACGGGACAGGGGGTGGGTGGCTACACCTTC. Translated: CASSYATGQGVGGYTF.

This clonotype appeared a single time. This chain uses TRBV11-1 with TRBJ2-5, with 14 bases that match TRBD2. The CDR3 consists of 17 residues. Germline loops: CDR1 SGHAT, CDR2 FQDESV (reference sequence). V gave up 4 bases and J gave up 3 bases; unmatched junction bases: 7. CDR3 sequence reads: CASSSPLTSGGEETQYF. CDR3 DNA: TGTGCCAGCAGCTCCCCTCTGACTAGCGGGGGGGAAGAGACCCAGTACTTC.

Details on this clonotype: It may be a read error: a sequence one base away is much more abundant. The chain joins TRBV19 to TRBJ1-6, with D possibly TRBD1 on 5 matching bases. Germline loops: CDR1 LNHDA, CDR2 SQIVND (reference sequence). CDR3 length equals 15 residues. The V and J ends lost 7 bases and 0 bases respectively, with 10 bases between them. This CDR3 is CASKGVSSYNSPLHF. In nucleotides, the CDR3 is TGTGCCAGTAAAGGGGTGAGCTCCTATAATTCACCCCTCCACTTT.

In its sample, this clonotype was seen a few times. The rearrangement uses TRBV4-3 and TRBJ2-3; D possibly matches TRBD1 or TRBD2 (5 bases each). Germline V lookup: CDR1 LGHNA, CDR2 YSLEER. The CDR3 runs 14 residues. The V and J ends lost 3 bases and 6 bases respectively, with 13 bases between them. The DNA of the CDR3 is TGCGCCAGCAGCCACCGGGGCTTTGAGGATACGCAGTATTTT. Amino acid sequence: CASSHRGFEDTQYF.